The 3 T cell receptor beta chains presented below share a single source sample, sequenced in a study of OX40 agonist ivuxolimab in advanced cancers. This table comes from immunoSEQ multiplex PCR, and its TCRdb copy is limited to in-frame clones, with some not included. Among under 90,000 clones, nearly 90% were seen once, and the ten largest hold around 2.6%. The sample consisted of CD4+ or CD8+ T cells sorted from blood, taken in a trial of the OX40 agonist ivuxolimab. These receptors were collected from an adult with an advanced solid tumor such as melanoma, head and neck, liver or kidney cancer.

The chain employs TRBV6-1 and TRBJ1-2; possible D gene TRBD1, 5 bases. Trimming removed 2 bases from V and 2 bases from J, with 9 bases in between. The CDR3 contains 14 residues. Germline loops: CDR1 MNHNS, CDR2 SASEGT. The CDR3 DNA follows: TGTGCCAGCAGTGAATTAAGACAGAACTATGGCTACACCTTC. Its protein product is CASSELRQNYGYTF.

The genes are TRBV5-8 and TRBJ1-2, with a possible D match to TRBD1 (5 bases). The CDR3 consists of 13 residues. Trimming cost V 4 bases and J 4 bases, with 11 bases left between them. Germline V gives CDR1 SGHTS, CDR2 YDEGEE. CDR3 loop: CASSPGVFYGYTF. The DNA of the CDR3 is TGTGCCAGCAGCCCGGGGGTTTTCTATGGCTACACCTTC. Supplemented by reference TRBV5-8 and TRBJ1-2, the full variable domain reads EAGVTQSPTHLIKTRGQQATLRCSPISGHTSVYWYQQALGLGLQFLLWYDEGEERNRGNFPPRFSGRQFPNYSSELNVNALELEDSALYLCASSPGVFYGYTFGSGTRLTVV.

V usage is TRBV7-2 and J usage is TRBJ1-6; the D gene is possibly TRBD1 (5 bases). The CDR3 length is 14 residues. CDR1 and CDR2 from the germline V gene are SGHTA and FQGNSA. V was shortened by 1 base and J by 14 bases, with 15 bases between the two germline ends. CDR3 bases: TGTGCCAGCAGCTTAGGCGGGGTCCCGGGGGCCCTCCACTTT. It translates to CASSLGGVPGALHF.